A selection of T cell receptor beta chains follows, all from one sample in a study of cytomegalovirus exposure and HLA in healthy donors. TCRdb keeps only in-frame clones here, not all; method: immunoSEQ multiplex PCR. The sample table sets out over 120,000 clones. The specimen sequenced was PBMCs. These receptors originate from a male donor in good health and CMV-seronegative. The CDR3 runs from the conserved cysteine through the conserved F or W. The D gene is left open where the match is weak.

v_gene: TRBV14
j_gene: TRBJ2-1
d_gene: NA
CDR3aa: CASSLGLLRRDEQFF
CDR3nt: TGTGCCAGCAGCCTGGGACTCCTACGCCGGGATGAGCAGTTCTTC

v_gene: TRBV27
j_gene: TRBJ2-7
d_gene: TRBD1
CDR3aa: CASSSGGYEQYF
CDR3nt: TGTGCCTCTAGTTCAGGGGGCTACGAGCAGTACTTC

v_gene: TRBV6-5
j_gene: TRBJ1-2
d_gene: NA
CDR3aa: CASSYGRGDNYGYTF
CDR3nt: TGTGCCAGCAGTTACGGGCGGGGGGACAACTATGGCTACACCTTC

v_gene: TRBV9
j_gene: TRBJ2-3
d_gene: NA
CDR3aa: CASGDTGTDTQYF
CDR3nt: TGTGCCAGCGGGGACACAGGGACAGATACGCAGTATTTT

v_gene: TRBV7-9
j_gene: TRBJ2-6
d_gene: TRBD2
CDR3aa: CASSLVGRGVVSGANVLTF
CDR3nt: TGTGCCAGCAGCTTAGTGGGGCGGGGGGTCGTCTCTGGGGCCAACGTCCTGACTTTC

v_gene: TRBV9
j_gene: TRBJ2-7
d_gene: TRBD1
CDR3aa: CASSVGTASFYEQYF
CDR3nt: TGTGCCAGCAGCGTCGGGACAGCCTCCTTCTACGAGCAGTACTTC

v_gene: TRBV11-1
j_gene: TRBJ1-2
d_gene: NA
CDR3aa: CASSAIGGDYGYTF
CDR3nt: TGTGCCAGCAGCGCCATAGGGGGGGACTATGGCTACACCTTC

v_gene: TRBV25-1
j_gene: TRBJ1-1
d_gene: TRBD1
CDR3aa: CASSAGQVNTEAFF
CDR3nt: TGTGCCAGCAGTGCCGGACAGGTGAACACTGAAGCTTTCTTT

v_gene: TRBV7-8
j_gene: TRBJ2-3
d_gene: TRBD2
CDR3aa: CASSLGGSGSTDTQYF
CDR3nt: TGTGCCAGCAGCTTAGGCGGTAGCGGGAGCACAGATACGCAGTATTTT

v_gene: TRBV5-1
j_gene: TRBJ2-7
d_gene: TRBD1
CDR3aa: CASSLKGAVDEQYF
CDR3nt: TGCGCCAGCAGCTTGAAGGGGGCAGTCGACGAGCAGTACTTC

v_gene: TRBV7-2
j_gene: TRBJ1-5
d_gene: NA
CDR3aa: CASSFRGNQPQHF
CDR3nt: TGTGCCAGCAGCTTTCGGGGCAATCAGCCCCAGCATTTT

v_gene: TRBV30
j_gene: TRBJ2-7
d_gene: TRBD1
CDR3aa: CAWSGDFGQAYEQYF
CDR3nt: TGTGCCTGGAGTGGAGATTTCGGACAGGCCTACGAGCAGTACTTC

v_gene: TRBV5-1
j_gene: TRBJ2-7
d_gene: TRBD2
CDR3aa: CASKLAGGSYEQYF
CDR3nt: TGCGCCAGCAAATTGGCGGGGGGCTCCTACGAGCAGTACTTC

v_gene: TRBV11-3
j_gene: TRBJ2-3
d_gene: TRBD2
CDR3aa: CASSSGGSGTDTQYF
CDR3nt: TGTGCCAGCTCCTCGGGGGGAAGTGGCACAGATACGCAGTATTTT

v_gene: TRBV5-1
j_gene: TRBJ1-5
d_gene: TRBD1
CDR3aa: CASSPGQGDQPQHF
CDR3nt: TGCGCCAGCAGCCCCGGCCAGGGGGATCAGCCCCAGCATTTT

v_gene: TRBV6-5
j_gene: TRBJ1-1
d_gene: NA
CDR3aa: CASSYTSEPTEAFF
CDR3nt: TGTGCCAGCAGTTACACCTCGGAGCCCACTGAAGCTTTCTTT

v_gene: TRBV4-3
j_gene: TRBJ1-1
d_gene: NA
CDR3aa: CASRRAGEAFF
CDR3nt: TGCGCCAGCAGAAGGGCGGGTGAAGCTTTCTTT

v_gene: TRBV5-6
j_gene: TRBJ1-1
d_gene: TRBD1
CDR3aa: CASSHGQVTEAFF
CDR3nt: TGTGCCAGCAGTCACGGACAGGTTACTGAAGCTTTCTTT

v_gene: TRBV18
j_gene: TRBJ1-2
d_gene: NA
CDR3aa: CASSPIPEVSNYGYTF
CDR3nt: TGTGCCAGCTCACCAATCCCGGAGGTGTCTAACTATGGCTACACCTTC

v_gene: TRBV27
j_gene: TRBJ2-2
d_gene: TRBD2
CDR3aa: CASRLAGEAPGELFF
CDR3nt: TGTGCCAGCAGGTTAGCGGGAGAGGCTCCCGGGGAGCTGTTTTTT

v_gene: TRBV15
j_gene: TRBJ2-3
d_gene: TRBD2
CDR3aa: CATSKTSGVLTDTQYF
CDR3nt: TGTGCCACCAGCAAGACTAGCGGGGTGTTAACAGATACGCAGTATTTT

v_gene: TRBV25-1
j_gene: TRBJ1-1
d_gene: NA
CDR3aa: CASSEPGNTEAFF
CDR3nt: TGTGCCAGCAGTGAACCGGGGAACACTGAAGCTTTCTTT

v_gene: TRBV29-1
j_gene: TRBJ1-5
d_gene: TRBD1
CDR3aa: CSATTGAVPWGQPQHF
CDR3nt: TGCAGCGCTACGACAGGGGCCGTGCCTTGGGGTCAGCCCCAGCATTTT

v_gene: TRBV15
j_gene: TRBJ1-5
d_gene: TRBD1
CDR3aa: CATSTDRAGNQPQHF
CDR3nt: TGTGCCACCAGCACGGACAGGGCAGGCAATCAGCCCCAGCATTTT

v_gene: TRBV4-2
j_gene: TRBJ2-1
d_gene: TRBD2
CDR3aa: CASSQDPLAGAYNEQFF
CDR3nt: TGTGCCAGCAGCCAAGATCCCCTAGCGGGGGCCTACAATGAGCAGTTCTTC

v_gene: TRBV6-6
j_gene: TRBJ1-1
d_gene: TRBD1
CDR3aa: CASSSGQAGAEAFF
CDR3nt: TGTGCCAGCAGCTCGGGACAGGCAGGAGCTGAAGCTTTCTTT

v_gene: TRBV30
j_gene: TRBJ1-2
d_gene: TRBD1
CDR3aa: CAWRPGQGPPVLYGYTF
CDR3nt: TGTGCCTGGAGACCGGGACAGGGGCCGCCGGTCCTCTATGGCTACACCTTC

v_gene: TRBV29-1
j_gene: TRBJ1-1
d_gene: TRBD1
CDR3aa: CSVGQALNTEAFF
CDR3nt: TGCAGCGTCGGACAGGCCTTGAACACTGAAGCTTTCTTT

v_gene: TRBV10-3
j_gene: TRBJ1-6
d_gene: TRBD1
CDR3aa: CAISESVTTGGDSPLHF
CDR3nt: TGTGCCATCAGTGAGTCGGTAACGACAGGGGGAGATTCACCCCTCCACTTT

v_gene: TRBV30
j_gene: TRBJ1-2
d_gene: NA
CDR3aa: CAWRQAYGYTF
CDR3nt: TGTGCCTGGAGACAGGCCTATGGCTACACCTTC

v_gene: TRBV7-9
j_gene: TRBJ2-5
d_gene: NA
CDR3aa: CASSLGRSQETQYF
CDR3nt: TGTGCCAGCAGCTTAGGGAGGAGCCAAGAGACCCAGTACTTC

v_gene: TRBV7-9
j_gene: TRBJ1-1
d_gene: TRBD1
CDR3aa: CASSFSRTGGNTEAFF
CDR3nt: TGTGCCAGCAGCTTCTCGAGGACAGGGGGGAACACTGAAGCTTTCTTT

v_gene: TRBV6-1
j_gene: TRBJ1-4
d_gene: NA
CDR3aa: CASSEKTGRVDEKLFF
CDR3nt: TGTGCCAGCAGTGAAAAGACAGGCCGGGTGGATGAAAAACTGTTTTTT

v_gene: TRBV19
j_gene: TRBJ1-1
d_gene: NA
CDR3aa: CASIARRENTEAFF
CDR3nt: TGTGCCAGTATCGCCCGCCGGGAAAACACTGAAGCTTTCTTT

v_gene: TRBV13
j_gene: TRBJ2-1
d_gene: TRBD2
CDR3aa: CASSRKTGTTGTSGDYNEQFF
CDR3nt: TGTGCCAGCAGCCGGAAGACAGGGACCACCGGGACTAGCGGGGATTACAATGAGCAGTTCTTC

v_gene: TRBV6-5
j_gene: TRBJ2-1
d_gene: NA
CDR3aa: CASTRGSGNEQFF
CDR3nt: TGTGCCAGCACTAGAGGGTCCGGCAATGAGCAGTTCTTC

v_gene: TRBV6-5
j_gene: TRBJ1-2
d_gene: NA
CDR3aa: CASSYSITDYYGYTF
CDR3nt: TGTGCCAGCAGTTACTCGATAACAGATTACTATGGCTACACCTTC

v_gene: TRBV18
j_gene: TRBJ2-7
d_gene: NA
CDR3aa: CASSPPEGASYEQYF
CDR3nt: TGTGCCAGCTCACCACCGGAAGGGGCCTCCTACGAGCAGTACTTC

v_gene: TRBV7-2
j_gene: TRBJ2-1
d_gene: NA
CDR3aa: CASSLEHNEQFF
CDR3nt: TGTGCCAGCAGCTTGGAGCACAATGAGCAGTTCTTC

v_gene: TRBV19
j_gene: TRBJ2-4
d_gene: NA
CDR3aa: CASSIVEGLGENIQYF
CDR3nt: TGTGCCAGTAGTATAGTCGAAGGACTCGGGGAAAACATTCAGTACTTC

v_gene: TRBV5-5
j_gene: TRBJ1-2
d_gene: NA
CDR3aa: CASSSGDTFDFNYGYTF
CDR3nt: TGTGCCAGCAGCTCCGGGGACACCTTCGATTTTAACTATGGCTACACCTTC